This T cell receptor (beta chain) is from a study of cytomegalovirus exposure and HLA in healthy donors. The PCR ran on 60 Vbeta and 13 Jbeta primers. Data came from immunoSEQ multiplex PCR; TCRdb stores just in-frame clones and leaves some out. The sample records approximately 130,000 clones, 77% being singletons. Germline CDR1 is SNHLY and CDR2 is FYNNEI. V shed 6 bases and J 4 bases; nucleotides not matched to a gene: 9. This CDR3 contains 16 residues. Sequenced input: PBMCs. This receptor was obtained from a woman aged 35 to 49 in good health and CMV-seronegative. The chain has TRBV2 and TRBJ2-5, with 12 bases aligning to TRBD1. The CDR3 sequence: CASSKARDRGPETQYF. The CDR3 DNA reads TGTGCCAGCAGCAAAGCCCGGGACAGGGGGCCAGAGACCCAGTACTTC. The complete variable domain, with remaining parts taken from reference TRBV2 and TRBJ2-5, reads EPEVTQTPSHQVTQMGQEVILRCVPISNHLYFYWYRQILGQKVEFLVSFYNNEISEKSEIFDDQFSVERPDGSNFTLKIRSTKLEDSAMYFCASSKARDRGPETQYFGPGTRLLVL.